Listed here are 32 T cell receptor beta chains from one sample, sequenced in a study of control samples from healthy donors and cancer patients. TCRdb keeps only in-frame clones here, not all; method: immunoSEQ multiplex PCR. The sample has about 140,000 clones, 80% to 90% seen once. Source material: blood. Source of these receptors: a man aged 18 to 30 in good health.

In nucleotides, the CDR3 is TGTGCCAGCAGCGCCTTATGGGAGCTCCGAGTGGGTCAGCCCCAGCATTTT. This gives the protein CASSALWELRVGQPQHF. The V call is TRBV28, the J call TRBJ1-5; D is uncertain. CDR3 length: 17 amino acids. Germline-derived CDR1 and CDR2 are MDHEN and SYDVKM. With 6 bases removed from V and 6 bases from J, the gap between germline ends came to 24 bases.

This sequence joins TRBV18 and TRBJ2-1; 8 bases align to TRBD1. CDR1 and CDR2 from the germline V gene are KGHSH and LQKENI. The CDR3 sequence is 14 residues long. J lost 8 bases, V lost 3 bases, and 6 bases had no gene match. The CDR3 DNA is TGTGCCAGCTCACCTGGACAGGGTACCCATGAGCAGTTCTTC. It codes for CASSPGQGTHEQFF.

The CDR3 coding sequence is TGTGCCAGCTCACCTTTGATAGCAGCTGGAAACACCATATATTTT. It encodes CASSPLIAAGNTIYF. The J gene is TRBJ1-3, the V gene TRBV18; unclear D gene. V shed 3 bases and J shed 2 bases, with 11 bases lying between them. The CDR3 loop spans 15 amino acids. The germline V gene encodes CDR1 KGHSH and CDR2 LQKENI.

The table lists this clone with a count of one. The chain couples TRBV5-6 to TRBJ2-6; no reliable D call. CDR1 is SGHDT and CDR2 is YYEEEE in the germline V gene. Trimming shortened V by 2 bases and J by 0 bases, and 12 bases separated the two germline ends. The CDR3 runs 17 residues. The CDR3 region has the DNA TGTGCCAGCAGCTTATTTTCCAGGCGCTCTGGGGCCAACGTCCTGACTTTC. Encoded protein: CASSLFSRRSGANVLTF.

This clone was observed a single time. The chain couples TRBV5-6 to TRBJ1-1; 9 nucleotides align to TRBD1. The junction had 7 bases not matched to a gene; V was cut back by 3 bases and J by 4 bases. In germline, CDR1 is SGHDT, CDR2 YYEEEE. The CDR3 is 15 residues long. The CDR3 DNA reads TGTGCCAGCAGCTCCGGGACAGGGAAGATCACTGAAGCTTTCTTT. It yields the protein CASSSGTGKITEAFF.

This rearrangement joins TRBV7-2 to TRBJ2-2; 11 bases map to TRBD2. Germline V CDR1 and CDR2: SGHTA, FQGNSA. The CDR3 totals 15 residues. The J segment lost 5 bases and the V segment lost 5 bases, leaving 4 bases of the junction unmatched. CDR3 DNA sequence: TGTGCCAGCAGCGTGCTAGCGGGGGGAACCGGGGAGCTGTTTTTT. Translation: CASSVLAGGTGELFF.

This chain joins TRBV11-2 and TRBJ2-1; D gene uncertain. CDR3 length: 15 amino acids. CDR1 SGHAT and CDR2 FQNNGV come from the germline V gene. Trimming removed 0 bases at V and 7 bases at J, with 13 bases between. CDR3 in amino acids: CASSLDSSGGNEQFF. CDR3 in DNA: TGTGCCAGCAGCTTAGATTCCTCAGGCGGAAATGAGCAGTTCTTC. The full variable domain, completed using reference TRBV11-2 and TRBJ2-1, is EAGVAQSPRYKIIEKRQSVAFWCNPISGHATLYWYQQILGQGPKLLIQFQNNGVVDDSQLPKDRFSAERLKGVDSTLKIQPAKLEDSAVYLCASSLDSSGGNEQFFGPGTRLTVL.

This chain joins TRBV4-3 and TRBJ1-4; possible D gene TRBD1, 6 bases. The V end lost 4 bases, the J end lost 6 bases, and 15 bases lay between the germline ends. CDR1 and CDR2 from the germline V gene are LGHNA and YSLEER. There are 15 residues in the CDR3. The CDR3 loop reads CASSPNRVGDEKLFF. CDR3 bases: TGCGCCAGCAGCCCAAACAGGGTGGGGGATGAAAAACTGTTTTTT.

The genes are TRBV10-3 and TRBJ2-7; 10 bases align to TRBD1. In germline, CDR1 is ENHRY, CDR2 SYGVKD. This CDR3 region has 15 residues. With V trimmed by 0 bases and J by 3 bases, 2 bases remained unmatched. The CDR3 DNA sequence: TGTGCCATCAGTGAGTCCGGGACAGGGGACTACGAGCAGTACTTC. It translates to CAISESGTGDYEQYF.

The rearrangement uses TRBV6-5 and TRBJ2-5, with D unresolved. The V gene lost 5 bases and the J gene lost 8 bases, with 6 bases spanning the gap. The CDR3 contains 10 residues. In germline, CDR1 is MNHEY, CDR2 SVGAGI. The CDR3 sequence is CASSLFTQYF. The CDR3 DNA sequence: TGTGCCAGCAGTCTTTTTACCCAGTACTTC.

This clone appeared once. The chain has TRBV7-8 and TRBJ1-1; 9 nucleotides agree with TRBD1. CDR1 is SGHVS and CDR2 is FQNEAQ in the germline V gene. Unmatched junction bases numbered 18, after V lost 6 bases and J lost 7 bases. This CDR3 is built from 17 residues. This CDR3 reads CASRPRDSRTGVREAFF. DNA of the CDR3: TGTGCCAGCAGACCTAGGGATTCCCGGACAGGGGTCCGTGAAGCTTTCTTT.

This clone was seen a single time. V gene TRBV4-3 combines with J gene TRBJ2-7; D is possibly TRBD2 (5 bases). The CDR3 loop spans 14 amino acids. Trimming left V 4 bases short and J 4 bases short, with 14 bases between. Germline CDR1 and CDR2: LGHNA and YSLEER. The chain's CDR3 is CASSPTPGEYEQYF. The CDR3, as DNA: TGCGCCAGCAGCCCGACGCCTGGGGAGTACGAGCAGTACTTC.

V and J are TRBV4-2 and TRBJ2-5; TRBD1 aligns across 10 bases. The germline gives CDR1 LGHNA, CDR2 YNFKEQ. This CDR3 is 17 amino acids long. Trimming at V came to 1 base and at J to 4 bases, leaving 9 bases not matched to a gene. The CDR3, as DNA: TGTGCCAGCAGCCAAGCGAGAACCGACAGGGGGCGAGAGACCCAGTACTTC. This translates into CASSQARTDRGRETQYF.

The CDR3 coding sequence is TGTGCCAGCAGCTTATCCATTACGACAGGGGGGTTGAGCGGAAACACCATATATTTT. Translated: CASSLSITTGGLSGNTIYF. The gene calls are TRBV5-4 and TRBJ1-3; 9 nucleotides agree with TRBD1. V lost 2 bases, J lost 4 bases, and 16 bases stayed unmatched. This CDR3 has 19 amino acids. Germline CDR1 and CDR2: SGHNT and YYREEE (reference sequence).

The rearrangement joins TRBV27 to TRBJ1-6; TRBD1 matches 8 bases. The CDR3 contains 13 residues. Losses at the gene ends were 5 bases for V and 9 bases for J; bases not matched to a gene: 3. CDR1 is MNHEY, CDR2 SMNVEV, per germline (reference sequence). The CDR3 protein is CASSTGGRSPLHF. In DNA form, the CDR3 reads TGTGCCAGCAGTACAGGGGGACGTTCACCCCTCCACTTT.

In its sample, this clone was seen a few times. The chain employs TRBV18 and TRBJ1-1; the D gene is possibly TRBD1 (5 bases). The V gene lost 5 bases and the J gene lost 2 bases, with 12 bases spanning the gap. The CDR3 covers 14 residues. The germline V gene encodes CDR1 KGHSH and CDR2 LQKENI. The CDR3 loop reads CASSSGTVNTEAFF. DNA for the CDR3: TGTGCCAGCTCATCGGGGACGGTCAACACTGAAGCTTTCTTT.

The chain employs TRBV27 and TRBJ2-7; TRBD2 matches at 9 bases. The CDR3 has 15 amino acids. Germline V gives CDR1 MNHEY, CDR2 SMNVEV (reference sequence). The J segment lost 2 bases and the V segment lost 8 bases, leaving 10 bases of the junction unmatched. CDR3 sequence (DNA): TGTGCCAGCCAACCTCAGCGGGGGGTAGCCTACGAGCAGTACTTC. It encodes CASQPQRGVAYEQYF.

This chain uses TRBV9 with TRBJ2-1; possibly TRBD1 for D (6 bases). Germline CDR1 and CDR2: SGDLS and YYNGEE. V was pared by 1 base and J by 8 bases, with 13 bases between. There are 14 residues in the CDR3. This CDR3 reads CASSVTGQKDEQFF. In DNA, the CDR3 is TGTGCCAGCAGCGTAACGGGACAAAAGGATGAGCAGTTCTTC.

This CDR3 reads CASHPSAGTYNEQFF. CDR3 nucleotide sequence: TGTGCCAGCCATCCCTCCGCGGGGACCTACAATGAGCAGTTCTTC. The V and J genes are TRBV6-6 and TRBJ2-1; tentative D call: TRBD2 (6 bases). V lost 8 bases, J lost 2 bases, and 16 bases lay in between. The CDR3 runs to 15 residues. Per the germline V gene, CDR1 is MNHNY and CDR2 is SVGAGI (reference sequence).

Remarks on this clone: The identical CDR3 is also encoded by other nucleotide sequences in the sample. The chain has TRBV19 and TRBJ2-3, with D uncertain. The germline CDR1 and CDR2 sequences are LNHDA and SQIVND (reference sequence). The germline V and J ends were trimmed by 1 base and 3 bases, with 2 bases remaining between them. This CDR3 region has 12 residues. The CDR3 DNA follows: TGTGCCAGTAGTATAGGAACAGATACGCAGTATTTT. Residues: CASSIGTDTQYF.

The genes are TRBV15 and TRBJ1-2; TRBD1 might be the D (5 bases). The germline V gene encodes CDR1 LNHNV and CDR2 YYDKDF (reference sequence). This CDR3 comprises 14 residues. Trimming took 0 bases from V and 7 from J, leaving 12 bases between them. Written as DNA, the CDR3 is TGTGCCACCAGCAGAGATATGGGGGGATCTGGCTACACCTTC. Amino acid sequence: CATSRDMGGSGYTF.

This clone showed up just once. CDR3 bases: TGTGCCAGCTCACCTCAGGGGTTAGCTGGGGCCAACGTCCTGACTTTC. It specifies CASSPQGLAGANVLTF. J is TRBJ2-6 and V is TRBV18, with TRBD1 as a possible D gene (6 bases). In germline, CDR1 is KGHSH, CDR2 LQKENI. The CDR3 sequence is 16 residues long. V was shortened by 3 bases and J by 2 bases, with 11 bases between the two germline ends.

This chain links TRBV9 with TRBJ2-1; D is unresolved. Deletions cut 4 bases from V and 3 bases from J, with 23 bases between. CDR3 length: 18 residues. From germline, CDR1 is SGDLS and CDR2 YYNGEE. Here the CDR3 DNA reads TGTGCCAGCAGCCTAACGATTCCGGGTAGTCCCGGCTACAATGAGCAGTTCTTC. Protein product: CASSLTIPGSPGYNEQFF.

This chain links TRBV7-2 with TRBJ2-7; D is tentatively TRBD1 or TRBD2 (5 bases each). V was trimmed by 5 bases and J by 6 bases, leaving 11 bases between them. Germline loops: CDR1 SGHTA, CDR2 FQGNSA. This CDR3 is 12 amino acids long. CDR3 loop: CASSRGPSEQYF. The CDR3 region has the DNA TGTGCCAGCAGCCGGGGCCCCTCCGAGCAGTACTTC.

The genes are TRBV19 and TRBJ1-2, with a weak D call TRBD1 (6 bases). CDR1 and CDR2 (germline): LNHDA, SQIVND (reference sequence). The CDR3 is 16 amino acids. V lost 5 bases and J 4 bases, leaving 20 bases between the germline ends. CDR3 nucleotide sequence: TGTGCCAGTAGTGATCACCCACAGGGTCCGGTCTATGGCTACACCTTC. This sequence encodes CASSDHPQGPVYGYTF. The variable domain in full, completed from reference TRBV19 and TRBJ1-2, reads DGGITQSPKYLFRKEGQNVTLSCEQNLNHDAMYWYRQDPGQGLRLIYYSQIVNDFQKGDIAEGYSVSREKKESFPLTVTSAQKNPTAFYLCASSDHPQGPVYGYTFGSGTRLTVV.

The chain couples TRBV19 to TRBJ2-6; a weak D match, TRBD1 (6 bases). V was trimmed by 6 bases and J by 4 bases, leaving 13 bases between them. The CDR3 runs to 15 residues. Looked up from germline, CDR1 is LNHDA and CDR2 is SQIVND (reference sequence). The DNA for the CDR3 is TGTGCCAGTAGATCACAGGGTGCCGGGGCCAACGTCCTGACTTTC. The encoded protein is CASRSQGAGANVLTF.

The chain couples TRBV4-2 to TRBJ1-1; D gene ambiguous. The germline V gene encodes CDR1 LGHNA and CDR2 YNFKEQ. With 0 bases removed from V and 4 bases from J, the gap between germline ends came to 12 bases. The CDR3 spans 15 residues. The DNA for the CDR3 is TGTGCCAGCAGCCAAGAATTACGGGTGGTCACTGAAGCTTTCTTT. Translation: CASSQELRVVTEAFF.

DNA for the CDR3: TGCGCCAGCAGCTTGACGCCTCCAGGGCTAGGAGAGACCCAGTACTTC. This sequence encodes CASSLTPPGLGETQYF. The J gene is TRBJ2-5, the V gene TRBV5-1; TRBD1 is a possible D gene (5 bases). This CDR3 contains 16 residues. From germline, CDR1 is SGHRS and CDR2 YFSETQ. V was shortened by 1 base and J by 4 bases, with 17 bases between the two germline ends.

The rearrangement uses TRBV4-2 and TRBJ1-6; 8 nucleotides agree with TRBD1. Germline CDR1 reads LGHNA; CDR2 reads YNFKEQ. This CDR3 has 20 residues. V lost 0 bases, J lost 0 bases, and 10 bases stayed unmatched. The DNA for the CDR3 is TGTGCCAGCAGCCAAGATGCCCCAGGGGGCTTGGGCTCCTATAATTCACCCCTCCACTTT. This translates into CASSQDAPGGLGSYNSPLHF.

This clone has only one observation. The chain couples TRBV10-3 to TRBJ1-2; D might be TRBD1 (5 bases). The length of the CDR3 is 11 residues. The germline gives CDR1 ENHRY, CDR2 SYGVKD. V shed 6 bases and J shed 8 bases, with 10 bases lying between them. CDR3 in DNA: TGTGCCATCAGGGCGGGGGGAGGCTACACCTTC. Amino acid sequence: CAIRAGGGYTF.

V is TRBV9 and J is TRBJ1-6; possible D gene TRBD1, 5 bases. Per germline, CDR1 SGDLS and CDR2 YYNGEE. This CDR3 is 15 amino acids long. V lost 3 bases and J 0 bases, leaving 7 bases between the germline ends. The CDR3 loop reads CASSAGSSYNSPLHF. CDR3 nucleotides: TGTGCCAGCAGCGCAGGGAGCTCCTATAATTCACCCCTCCACTTT.

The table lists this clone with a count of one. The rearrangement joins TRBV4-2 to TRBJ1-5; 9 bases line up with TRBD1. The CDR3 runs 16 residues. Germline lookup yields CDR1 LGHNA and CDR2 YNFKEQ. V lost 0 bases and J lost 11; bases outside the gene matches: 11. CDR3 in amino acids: CASSQEYMGTGKTQHF. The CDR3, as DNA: TGTGCCAGCAGCCAAGAGTACATGGGGACAGGGAAAACCCAGCATTTT.